Each of the 8 T cell receptor beta chains below was sequenced from the same sample in a study of OX40 agonist ivuxolimab in advanced cancers. Only in-frame clones appear in the TCRdb table, and some are missing; sequencing was by immunoSEQ multiplex PCR. Found here are about 32,000 clones, 81% of them singletons; the top ten hold about 20%. The material was CD4+ or CD8+ T cells sorted from blood, obtained in a trial of the OX40 agonist ivuxolimab. Receptors originate from an adult with an advanced solid tumor such as melanoma, head and neck, liver or kidney cancer.

The chain carries TRBV4-2 and TRBJ2-5; TRBD2 matches at 8 bases. CDR3 length equals 15 residues. After removal of 0 bases from V and 5 bases from J, the junction contained 5 bases not matched to a gene. The germline gives CDR1 LGHNA, CDR2 YNFKEQ. The CDR3 spells CASSQEGGRQETQYF. The CDR3 coding sequence is TGTGCCAGCAGCCAAGAGGGCGGGAGGCAGGAGACCCAGTACTTC.

This clone was recorded a few times. The chain combines TRBV30 with TRBJ1-4, with a possible D match to TRBD1 (6 bases). Deletions cut 3 bases from V and 0 bases from J, with 11 bases between. CDR3 size: 15 residues. CDR1 and CDR2 from the germline V gene are GTSNPN and SVGIG (reference sequence). The CDR3 loop reads CAWSLPGATNEKLFF. Written as DNA, the CDR3 is TGTGCCTGGAGCCTCCCAGGGGCAACTAATGAAAAACTGTTTTTT.

This sequence joins TRBV4-3 and TRBJ2-2, with D tentatively TRBD2 (6 bases). The germline gives CDR1 LGHNA, CDR2 YSLEER. The CDR3 is 16 amino acids. The germline V and J ends were trimmed by 0 bases and 4 bases, with 12 bases remaining between them. The CDR3 region has the DNA TGCGCCAGCAGCCAAGAGGGGACTCCCTTCACCGGGGAGCTGTTTTTT. It translates to CASSQEGTPFTGELFF.

The chain combines TRBV6-1 with TRBJ1-2; the match to TRBD1 covers 8 bases. The CDR3 totals 15 residues. Germline CDR1 MNHNS, CDR2 SASEGT. The J segment lost 4 bases and the V segment lost 4 bases, leaving 8 bases of the junction unmatched. The CDR3: CASSGTGNRGYGYTF. The CDR3 DNA sequence: TGTGCCAGCAGTGGGACAGGGAACCGGGGCTATGGCTACACCTTC.

The chain joins TRBV5-5 to TRBJ2-7; D assignment may be TRBD1 or TRBD2 (5 bases each). The germline gives CDR1 SGHKS, CDR2 YYEKEE (reference sequence). Trimming removed 3 bases from V and 3 bases from J, with 13 bases in between. The CDR3 length is 14 residues. CDR3 residues: CASSSPGRGYEQYF. DNA of the CDR3: TGTGCCAGCAGCTCCCCGGGACGGGGCTACGAGCAGTACTTC.

The chain links TRBV7-8 to TRBJ1-4; D is possibly TRBD1 (6 bases). V lost 4 bases to trimming and J lost 12 bases, with 21 bases between them. There are 15 residues in the CDR3. Per germline, CDR1 SGHVS and CDR2 FQNEAQ. Here the CDR3 reads CASSSDRALREELFF. CDR3 DNA: TGTGCCAGCAGCTCGGACAGAGCCTTGAGAGAAGAACTGTTTTTT.

V gene TRBV4-2 combines with J gene TRBJ2-5, with 7 bases fitting TRBD2. V was pared by 1 base and J by 7 bases, with 12 bases of the junction left unmatched. Per the germline V gene, CDR1 is LGHNA and CDR2 is YNFKEQ. This CDR3 region has 16 residues. The DNA for the CDR3 is TGTGCCAGCAGCCAAGTACCCGGCCGAACGGGAGGGACCCAGTACTTC. It specifies CASSQVPGRTGGTQYF.

In its sample, this clone was seen once. This sequence joins TRBV7-6 and TRBJ2-1; TRBD1 is a possible D gene (5 bases). CDR1 is SGHVS and CDR2 is FNYEAQ in the germline V gene. V lost 2 bases and J lost 8, with 10 bases in between. CDR3 length: 13 residues. As DNA, the CDR3 is TGTGCCAGCAGCTTACGCAGGGCGGATGAGCAGTTCTTC. Protein product: CASSLRRADEQFF.